This T cell receptor (beta chain) was sequenced in a study of human thymus T cells (dated by TCRdb to the early 2020s). With respect to the entire study: TCR alpha and beta repertoires from roughly eight infant thymus samples and a few related peripheral blood samples were characterized in the study. The infant donors were about 6 to 244 days old, and the cohort included over 5 males and a couple of females. Points the paper makes about the study in general: On average, thymus samples yielded 810,000 or so unique TCRB clonotypes, whereas blood samples yielded about 80,000. Both the thymic and the peripheral blood repertoires appeared to show biased V and J gene segment usage.

In Finland, the donors were immunologically healthy infants who were having open corrective cardiac surgery for congenital heart defects. For four of the eight donors, a small about 0.5-1 mL aliquot of peripheral blood was collected during surgery. Instead of starting from a fixed cell number, genomic DNA extraction from blood samples used all available leukocytes. ACK lysis buffer was used to clear erythrocytes from the blood, and the leukocytes were then kept as pellets at -70 degrees C. Genomic DNA was extracted from frozen cell pellets with a QIAsymphony instrument. Notes on this clone: It has no known antigen specificity. No qualities accompany the bases; no much larger clone lies one base away.

TCRB and TCRAD loci were amplified from a standardized quantity of quality-controlled genomic DNA using the immunoSEQ multiplex PCR assay. The amplicons spanned the V(D)J region and were long enough to cover the CDR3 and allow V and J genes to be identified. Through the commercial immunoSEQ service, the amplicons were sequenced on an Illumina platform. The study's own analysis went as follows. Corrections for primer bias and sequencing errors followed previously described methods, while TCRAD and TCRB definitions were based on the IMGT database. immunoSEQ Analyzer 3.0 and VDJTools were used for repertoire analysis, which covered basic statistics, V/J segment usage, diversity estimates, rarefaction and pairwise overlap. Diversity was estimated with Chao1, ChaoE, Efron-Thisted, Shannon and inverse Simpson indices, and also on datasets down-sampled to the smallest sample. Repertoire overlap was assessed by strict matching of CDR3 nucleotide sequence, V gene and J gene, and clustering was done by Jaccard-based multidimensional scaling. This immuneACCESS table, as held by TCRdb, lists in-frame sequences with V and J called but not all clones. Of the missing ones, under half trace to an unresolved V gene in checked studies; the others have no known cause. D and trimming come from the DNA, and the V and J calls and clone size come from that table. The sample data list 57,000 or so clones, and 94% of these were observed just once. Clones ranked in the top ten supply approximately 6% of the sample.

Counted from cysteine to phenylalanine, this CDR3 has 17 amino acids. Here the CDR3 DNA is all that survives: 51 bases in frame from base 1. Via the germline V gene (reference sequence), CDR1 is MNHEY and CDR2 SMNVEV. Unmatched junction bases come to 11, with V trimmed by 5 bases and J by 3 bases. The V and J segments used are TRBV27 and TRBJ1-1; TRBD1 agrees with 11 junctional bases. Material for sequencing was blood. The origin of this receptor is a boy younger than two with a congenital heart defect but otherwise immunologically healthy. The nucleotides read TGTGCCAGCAGTCCGACTGGGACAGGGGGTAGGGACACTGAAGCTTTCTTT. This codes for CASSPTGTGGRDTEAFF.